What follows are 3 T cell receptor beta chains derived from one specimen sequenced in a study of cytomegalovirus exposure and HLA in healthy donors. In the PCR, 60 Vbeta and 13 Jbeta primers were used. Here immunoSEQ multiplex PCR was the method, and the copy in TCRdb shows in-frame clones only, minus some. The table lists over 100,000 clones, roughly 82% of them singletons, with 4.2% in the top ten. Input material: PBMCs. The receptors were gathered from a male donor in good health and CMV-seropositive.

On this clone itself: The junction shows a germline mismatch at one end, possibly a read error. The CDR3 DNA sequence: TGTTCCAGCAGCCCCCCACCCGGGGAGGCTTTCTTT. Translation: CSSSPPPGEAFF. V and J are TRBV7-9 and TRBJ1-1; D gene unclear. The CDR3 totals 12 residues. Germline V gene sequence: CDR1 SEHNR, CDR2 FQNEAQ (reference sequence).

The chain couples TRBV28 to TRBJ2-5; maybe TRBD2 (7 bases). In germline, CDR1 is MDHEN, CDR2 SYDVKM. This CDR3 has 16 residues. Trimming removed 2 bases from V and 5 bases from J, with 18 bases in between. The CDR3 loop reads CASSLGRGALWETQYF. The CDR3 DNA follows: TGTGCCAGCAGTTTAGGTCGGGGGGCGCTTTGGGAGACCCAGTACTTC.

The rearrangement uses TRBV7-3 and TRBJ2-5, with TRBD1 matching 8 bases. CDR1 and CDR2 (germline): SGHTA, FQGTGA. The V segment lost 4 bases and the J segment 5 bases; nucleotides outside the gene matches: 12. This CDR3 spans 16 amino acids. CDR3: CASSSYPQGGRETQYF. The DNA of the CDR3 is TGTGCCAGCAGCTCCTATCCACAGGGGGGTCGGGAGACCCAGTACTTC.